This TCR beta chain emerged from a study of early T cells in non-severe SARS-CoV-2 infection. From the 5' RACE reads, TCRdb called clonotypes with MiXCR, one entry per CDR3 protein. The data contain 100,000 to 120,000 distinct CDR3 sequences, approximately 12% of them singletons. V was shortened by 4 bases and J by 5 bases, with 14 bases between the two germline ends. CDR3 length equals 14 residues. From germline, CDR1 is LGHNA and CDR2 YNFKEQ. In this sample, this clonotype turned up a few times. The source was whole blood, collected at baseline. The V gene is TRBV4-2, the J gene TRBJ1-1, with D maybe TRBD1 (5 bases). The receptor was derived from an adult who was a healthcare worker with PCR-confirmed SARS-CoV-2 infection or an uninfected control (not recorded which). As DNA, the CDR3 is TGTGCCAGCAGCCTACAGGTTGGGGGGACTGAAGCTTTCTTT. As protein: CASSLQVGGTEAFF.